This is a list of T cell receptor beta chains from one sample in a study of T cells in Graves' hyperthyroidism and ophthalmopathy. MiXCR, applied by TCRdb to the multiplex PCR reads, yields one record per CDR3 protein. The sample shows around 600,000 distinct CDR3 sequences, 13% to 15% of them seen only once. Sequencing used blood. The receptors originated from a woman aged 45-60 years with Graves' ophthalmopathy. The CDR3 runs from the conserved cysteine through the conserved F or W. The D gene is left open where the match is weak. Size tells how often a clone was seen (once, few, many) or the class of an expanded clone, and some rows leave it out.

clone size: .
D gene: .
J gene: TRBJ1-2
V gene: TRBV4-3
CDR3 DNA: TGCGCCAGCAGCCAAGAATGGGGCACCGAGAACTATGGCTACACCTTC
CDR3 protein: CASSQEWGTENYGYTF

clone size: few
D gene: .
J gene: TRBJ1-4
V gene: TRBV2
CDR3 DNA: TGTGCCAGCAGTGAAATCGGGGCAGCCTCTGAAAAACTGTTTTTT
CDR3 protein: CASSEIGAASEKLFF

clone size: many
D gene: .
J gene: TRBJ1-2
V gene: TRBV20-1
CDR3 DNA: TGCAGTGCTAGAGAGTTGGCACTCCTACGGATGGGCTACACCTTC
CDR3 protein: CSARELALLRMGYTF

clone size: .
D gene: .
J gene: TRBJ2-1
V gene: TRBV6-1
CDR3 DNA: TGTGCCAGCAGTCCAACTAGCTTCCTCAATGAGCAGTTCTTC
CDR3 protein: CASSPTSFLNEQFF

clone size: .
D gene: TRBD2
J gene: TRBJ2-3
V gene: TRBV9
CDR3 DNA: TGTGCCAGCAGCGTACCCCGGGGGGCTAGCGGGAGAAGCACAGATACGCAGTATTTT
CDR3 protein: CASSVPRGASGRSTDTQYF

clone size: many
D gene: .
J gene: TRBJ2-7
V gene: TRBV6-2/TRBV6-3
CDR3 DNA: TGTGCCAGCAGTACCCGACAGCCACTTGGGTCCTACGAGCAGTACTTC
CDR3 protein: CASSTRQPLGSYEQYF

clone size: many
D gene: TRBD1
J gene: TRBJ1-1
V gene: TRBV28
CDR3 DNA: TGTGCCAGCAGAGGAGGGACAGGGTGGTATACTGAAGCTTTCTTT
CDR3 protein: CASRGGTGWYTEAFF

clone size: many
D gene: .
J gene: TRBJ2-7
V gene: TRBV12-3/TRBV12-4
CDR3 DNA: TGTGCCAGCAGTTTTTTCGACAAGCAGTACTTC
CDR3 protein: CASSFFDKQYF

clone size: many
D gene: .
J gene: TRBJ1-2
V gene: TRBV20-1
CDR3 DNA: TGCAGTGCTAAGGGGGGGAGCTACACCTTC
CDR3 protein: CSAKGGSYTF

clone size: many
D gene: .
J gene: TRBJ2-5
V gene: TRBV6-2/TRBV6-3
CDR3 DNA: TGTGCCAGCAGTACCCTGGACAGAGAAGAGACCCAGTACTTC
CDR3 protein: CASSTLDREETQYF

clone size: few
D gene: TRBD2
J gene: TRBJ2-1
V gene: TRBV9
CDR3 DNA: TGTGCCAGCAGCCTCTCCGAGCTAGCGGATTACAATGAGCAGTTCTTC
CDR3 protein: CASSLSELADYNEQFF

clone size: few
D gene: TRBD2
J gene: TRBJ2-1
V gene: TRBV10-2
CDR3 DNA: TGCGCCAGCAGTGAGCCTTCTAGAGCGGGAGGAGGCAATGAGCAGTTCTTC
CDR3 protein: CASSEPSRAGGGNEQFF

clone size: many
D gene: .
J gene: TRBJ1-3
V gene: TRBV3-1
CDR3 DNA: TGTGCCAGCAGCCAAACAGCGGTCCACTCTGGAAACACCATATATTTT
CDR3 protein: CASSQTAVHSGNTIYF

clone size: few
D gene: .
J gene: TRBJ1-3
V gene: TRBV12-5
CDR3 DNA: TGTGCTAGTGGTTTGGGGGGATCTGGAAACACCATATATTTT
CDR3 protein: CASGLGGSGNTIYF